This record covers a single TCR beta chain. Its antigen remains unidentified. Assay used: immunoSEQ multiplex PCR; TCRdb lists only in-frame clones, some missing. This sample carries 35,000 or so clones, roughly nine tenths of them seen once, and the ten largest clones take 5.5% to 7%. This sample was included in a study of T cell responses to AZD1222 COVID-19 vaccine. Turning to the study itself: Second-dose recipients at about 4 or about 12 weeks were treated as one pooled group. Broader study findings: Possibly, clonal diversity was underestimated; donors were largely white British and included more females. Baseline seropositivity occurred in only a handful of AZD1222 recipients. Among vaccine-associated CD4 TCRs, coverage spanned spike, with dominance at 160-218 and 743-854.

The CDR3 is 15 residues long. From germline, CDR1 is LGHDT and CDR2 YNNKEL (reference sequence). V gave up 4 bases and J gave up 8 bases; unmatched junction bases: 9. The sample consisted of peripheral blood, taken on day 0 of AZD1222 vaccination. This TCR came from an adult in good health. The chain combines TRBV3-1 (or the pseudogene TRBV3-2) with TRBJ2-1; TRBD2 matches 9 bases. This CDR3 is CASSPRAGGLDEQFF. The CDR3 nucleotides are TGTGCCAGCAGCCCCAGGGCGGGGGGGCTCGATGAGCAGTTCTTC.